These 8 T cell receptor beta chains were all obtained from the same sample, sequenced in a study of identical twins. One entry per CDR3 protein results from TCRdb running MiXCR on the 5' RACE reads. The sample comprises 1.5 million to 2 million distinct CDR3 sequences, under 35% of which are singletons, and about 0.25% rests with the top ten. The sample comprised cord blood. The receptors here all came from a newborn girl in good health.

CDR3 loop: CSAQPTGVTEAFF. As DNA, the CDR3 is TGCAGTGCGCAGCCTACAGGGGTCACTGAAGCTTTCTTT. This chain links TRBV20-1 with TRBJ1-1; 7 nucleotides align to TRBD1. The CDR3 sequence is 13 residues long. J was trimmed by 4 bases and V by 6 bases; bases with no gene match: 8. Per germline, CDR1 DFQATT and CDR2 SNEGSKA (reference sequence).

The chain links TRBV27 to TRBJ1-6; D gene uncertain. The CDR3 contains 18 residues. V was cut by 6 bases and J by 0 bases, with 18 bases left in between. Looked up from germline, CDR1 is MNHEY and CDR2 is SMNVEV (reference sequence). CDR3 sequence reads: CASRSRAPRSSYNSPLHF. CDR3 in DNA: TGTGCCAGCAGAAGCCGGGCGCCAAGAAGCTCCTATAATTCACCCCTCCACTTT.

This chain joins TRBV2 and TRBJ1-3; 9 bases match TRBD1. CDR1 and CDR2 (germline): SNHLY, FYNNEI. V shed 7 bases, J shed 2 bases, and the junction held 12 bases outside the gene matches. This CDR3 has 17 amino acids. The CDR3 bases are TGTGCCAGCATTGGACAGGGGTTTGGGGCCCCTGGAAACACCATATATTTT. As protein: CASIGQGFGAPGNTIYF.

This clonotype has at least ten counts. The chain is built from TRBV12-3 or TRBV12-4 and TRBJ2-7; D is perhaps TRBD1 or TRBD2 (5 bases each). V lost 5 bases and J lost 6, with 14 bases in between. CDR3 length equals 13 residues. The CDR3, as DNA: TGTGCCAGCAGTCCCCGTACAGGAGGCGAGCAGTACTTC. Translation gives CASSPRTGGEQYF.

The rearrangement uses TRBV7-8 and TRBJ2-7; D is uncertain. The germline CDR1 and CDR2 sequences are SGHVS and FQNEAQ. V lost 5 bases, J lost 4 bases, and 9 bases lay in between. The CDR3 loop spans 12 amino acids. CDR3 sequence: CASSPAWYEQYF. CDR3 in DNA: TGTGCCAGCAGCCCCGCCTGGTACGAGCAGTACTTC.

This clonotype has a handful of counts. The V gene is TRBV12-3 or TRBV12-4, the J gene TRBJ1-5, with a weak D call TRBD1 (6 bases). V gave up 6 bases and J gave up 0 bases, with 27 bases separating them. There are 20 residues in the CDR3. CDR3 nucleotides: TGTGCCAGCAGAATGGCCCGGGACACCGTTCGGGAGCATAGCAATCAGCCCCAGCATTTT. It yields the protein CASRMARDTVREHSNQPQHF.

This clonotype was found a few times. The rearrangement links TRBV20-1 to TRBJ2-4, with 13 positions matching TRBD2. The germline V gene encodes CDR1 DFQATT and CDR2 SNEGSKA (reference sequence). This CDR3 region has 19 residues. J lost 6 bases, V lost 0 bases, and 14 bases had no gene match. CDR3 DNA: TGCAGTGCTAGAGATCAGGAACGACTAGCGGGGGGTATTGGAAACATTCAGTACTTC. It encodes CSARDQERLAGGIGNIQYF.

The sample holds many counts of this clonotype. The chain joins TRBV27 to TRBJ1-2, with 9 bases identical to TRBD1. Germline V gene sequence: CDR1 MNHEY, CDR2 SMNVEV (reference sequence). V lost 6 bases and J lost 2; bases outside the gene matches: 1. CDR3 length equals 13 residues. CDR3 loop: CASRGTGNYGYTF. The CDR3, as DNA: TGTGCCAGCAGAGGGACAGGGAACTATGGCTACACCTTC.